Given below is one T cell receptor (beta chain) in context. The clone's antigen remains unknown. Nothing much larger sits one base from this clone, and base qualities are not available. The sample belongs to a study of T cell changes during pregnancy in multiple sclerosis (dated by TCRdb to the late 2010s). Study-level background: The study examined how the T cell repertoire changed over the course of pregnancy in women with multiple sclerosis.

The library was built by means of the immunoSEQ multiplex PCR assay. TCRdb obtained this table from immuneACCESS and retained in-frame rearrangements with V and J assigned. These tables miss some clones; where compared with another copy, unresolved V genes account for less than half of the shortfall, and the remainder is unexplained. The sample profile shows about 11,000 clones; about 94% of them were found once. 0.29% of the sample goes to the ten largest clones. The TCR comes from a female donor with multiple sclerosis, enrolled in a pregnancy study. Sequencing used CD4+ T cells from peripheral blood mononuclear cells, obtained before pregnancy.

CDR3 region: CASSEALGGGGDTQYF. The DNA sequence is as follows: TGTGCCAGCAGTGAAGCGCTTGGGGGGGGTGGAGATACGCAGTATTTT. The chain is encoded by TRBV2 joined to TRBJ2-3; a stretch of 7 junction bases matches TRBD2. CDR1 SNHLY and CDR2 FYNNEI are derived from the germline V gene. Germline trimming: 0 bases from V, 5 bases from J; junction bases outside gene matches: 8. The CDR3 covers 16 residues, taking in both the cysteine and the phenylalanine. Kept here is only the CDR3 DNA, which spans 48 bases and is read in frame from base 1.